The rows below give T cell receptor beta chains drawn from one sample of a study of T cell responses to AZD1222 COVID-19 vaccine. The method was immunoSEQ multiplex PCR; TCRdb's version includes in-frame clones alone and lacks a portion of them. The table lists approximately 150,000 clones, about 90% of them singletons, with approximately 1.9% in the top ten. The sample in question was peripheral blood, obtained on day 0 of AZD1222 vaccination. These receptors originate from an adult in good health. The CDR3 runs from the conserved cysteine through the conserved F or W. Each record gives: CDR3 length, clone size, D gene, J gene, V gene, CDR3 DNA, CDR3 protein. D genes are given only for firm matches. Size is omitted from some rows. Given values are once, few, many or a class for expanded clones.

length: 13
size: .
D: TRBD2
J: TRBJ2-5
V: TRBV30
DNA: TGTGCCTGGAGTCGGGGGGGCGGGGAGACCCAGTACTTC
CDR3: CAWSRGGGETQYF

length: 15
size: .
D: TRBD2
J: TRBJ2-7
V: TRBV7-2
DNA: TGTGCCAGCAGCTTAGTGGGGCTAGCGGGGGAAGAGCAGTACTTC
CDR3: CASSLVGLAGEEQYF

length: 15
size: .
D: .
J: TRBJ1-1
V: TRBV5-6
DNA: TGTGCCAGCAGCTGGGGGTCTGGGGGCGTCACTGAAGCTTTCTTT
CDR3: CASSWGSGGVTEAFF

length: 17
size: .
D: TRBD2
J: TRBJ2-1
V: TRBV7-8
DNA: TGTGCCAGCAGCGACCCCCTCCCGGGAGGGCTTGGCAATGAGCAGTTCTTC
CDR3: CASSDPLPGGLGNEQFF

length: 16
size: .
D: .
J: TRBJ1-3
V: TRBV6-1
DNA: TGTGCCAGCAGTGACGACAGGTTAGCAACTGGAAACACCATATATTTT
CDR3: CASSDDRLATGNTIYF

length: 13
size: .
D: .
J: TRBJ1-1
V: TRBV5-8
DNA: TGTGCCAGCAGCGCACAGGGTCACACTGAAGCTTTCTTT
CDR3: CASSAQGHTEAFF

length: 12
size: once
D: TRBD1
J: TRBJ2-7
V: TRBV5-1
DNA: TGCGCCAGCAGCTCGACAGGGCCCGAGCAGTACTTC
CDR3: CASSSTGPEQYF

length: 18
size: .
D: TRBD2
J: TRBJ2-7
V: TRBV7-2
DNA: TGTGCCAGCAGCTCCCCCGGACTAGCGGGGGGCCTATCCTACGAGCAGTACTTC
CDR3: CASSSPGLAGGLSYEQYF

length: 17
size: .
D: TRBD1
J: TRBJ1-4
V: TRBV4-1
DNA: TGCGCCAGCAGCCAAGAAGGACAGGGTACAACTAATGAAAAACTGTTTTTT
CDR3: CASSQEGQGTTNEKLFF

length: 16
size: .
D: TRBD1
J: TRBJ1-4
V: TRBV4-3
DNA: TGCGCCAGCAGCCAAGAAGCCGGGACAGGGGCAGAAAAACTGTTTTTT
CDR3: CASSQEAGTGAEKLFF

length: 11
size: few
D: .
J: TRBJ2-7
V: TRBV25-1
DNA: TGTGCCAGCAGTGGGGTTTACGAGCAGTACTTC
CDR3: CASSGVYEQYF

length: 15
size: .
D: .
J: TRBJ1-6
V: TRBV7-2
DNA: TGTGCCAGCAGCTTAGCGGGGGCCCATAATTCACCCCTCCACTTT
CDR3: CASSLAGAHNSPLHF

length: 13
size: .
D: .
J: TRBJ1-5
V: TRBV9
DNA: TGTGCCAGCGCCACAGGTAGCAATCAGCCCCAGCATTTT
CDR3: CASATGSNQPQHF

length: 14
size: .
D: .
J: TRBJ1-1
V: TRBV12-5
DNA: TGTGCTAGTGGGACAGGTGAGATGAACACTGAAGCTTTCTTT
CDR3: CASGTGEMNTEAFF

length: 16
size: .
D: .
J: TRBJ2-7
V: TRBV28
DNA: TGTGCCAGCCGTTTACAGGGTCCCGGGATCAAATACGAGCAGTACTTC
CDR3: CASRLQGPGIKYEQYF

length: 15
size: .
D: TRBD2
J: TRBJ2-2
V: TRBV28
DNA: TGTGCCAGCAGCCCAGGACTAGATGGCACCGGGGAGCTGTTTTTT
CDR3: CASSPGLDGTGELFF

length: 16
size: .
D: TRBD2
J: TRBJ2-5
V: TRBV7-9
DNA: TGTGCCAGCAGCGCAGGGACTAGCGAATTACAAGAGACCCAGTACTTC
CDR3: CASSAGTSELQETQYF